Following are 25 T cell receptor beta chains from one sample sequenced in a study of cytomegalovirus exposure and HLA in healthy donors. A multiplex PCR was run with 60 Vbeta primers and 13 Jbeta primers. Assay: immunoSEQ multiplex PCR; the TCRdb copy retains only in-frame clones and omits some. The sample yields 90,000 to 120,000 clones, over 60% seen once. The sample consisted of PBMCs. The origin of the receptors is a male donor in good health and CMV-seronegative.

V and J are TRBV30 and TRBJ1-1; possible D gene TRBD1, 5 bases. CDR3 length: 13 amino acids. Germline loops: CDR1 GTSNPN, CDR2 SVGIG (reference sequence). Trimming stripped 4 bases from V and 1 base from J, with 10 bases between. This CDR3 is CAWTSTGNTEAFF. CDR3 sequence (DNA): TGTGCCTGGACCTCAACAGGGAACACTGAAGCTTTCTTT.

CDR3 loop: CASSSAGGPGNEQFF. CDR3 DNA: TGTGCCAGCAGTTCCGCGGGAGGCCCCGGCAATGAGCAGTTCTTC. The V gene is TRBV27, the J gene TRBJ2-1, with 8 positions matching TRBD2. The CDR3 contains 15 residues. The V gene's germline CDR1 is MNHEY and CDR2 SMNVEV (reference sequence). The trim removed 4 bases at V and 6 bases at J, leaving 8 bases unmatched.

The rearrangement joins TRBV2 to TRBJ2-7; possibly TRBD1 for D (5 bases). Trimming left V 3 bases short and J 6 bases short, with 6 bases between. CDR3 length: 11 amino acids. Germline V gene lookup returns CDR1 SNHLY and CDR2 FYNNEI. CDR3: CASSDRAEQYF. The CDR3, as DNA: TGTGCCAGCAGTGACAGGGCCGAGCAGTACTTC.

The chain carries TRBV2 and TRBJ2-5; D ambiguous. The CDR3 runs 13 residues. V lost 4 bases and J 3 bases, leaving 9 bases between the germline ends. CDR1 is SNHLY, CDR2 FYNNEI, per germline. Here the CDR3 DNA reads TGTGCCAGCAGTGTGGGCAGAAAAGAGACCCAGTACTTC. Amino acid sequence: CASSVGRKETQYF.

In DNA form, the CDR3 reads TGTGCCAGCAGCCGACGGGAGGGGGGATACGAGCAGTACTTC. It is translated as CASSRREGGYEQYF. This rearrangement joins TRBV7-2 to TRBJ2-7, with 8 nucleotides matching TRBD2. V lost 5 bases and J lost 4; bases outside the gene matches: 7. The CDR3 sequence is 14 residues long. The V gene's germline CDR1 is SGHTA and CDR2 FQGNSA.

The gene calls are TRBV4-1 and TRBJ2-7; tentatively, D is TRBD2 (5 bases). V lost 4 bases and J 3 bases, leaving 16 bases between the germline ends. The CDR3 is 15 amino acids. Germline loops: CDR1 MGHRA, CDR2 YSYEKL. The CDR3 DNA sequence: TGCGCCAGCAGCCTAAAGGGTGCGGGTGACTACGAGCAGTACTTC. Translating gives CASSLKGAGDYEQYF.

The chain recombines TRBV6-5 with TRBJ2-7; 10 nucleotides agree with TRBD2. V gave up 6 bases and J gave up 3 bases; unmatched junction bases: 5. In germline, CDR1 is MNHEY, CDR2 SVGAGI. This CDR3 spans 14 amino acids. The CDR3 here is CASRPSGSFYEQYF. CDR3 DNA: TGTGCCAGCAGGCCTAGCGGGAGTTTCTACGAGCAGTACTTC.

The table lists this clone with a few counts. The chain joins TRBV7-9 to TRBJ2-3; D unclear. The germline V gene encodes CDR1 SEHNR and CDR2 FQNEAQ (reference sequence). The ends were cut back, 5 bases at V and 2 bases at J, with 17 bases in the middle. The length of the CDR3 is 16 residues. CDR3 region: CASSPQGRQSTDTQYF. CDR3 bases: TGTGCCAGCAGCCCGCAAGGCAGGCAGTCCACAGATACGCAGTATTTT.

The DNA of the CDR3 is TGTGCCAGCAGCCGGACTAGCGGGAGGCAGGCAGATACGCAGTATTTT. Protein product: CASSRTSGRQADTQYF. The chain employs TRBV11-2 and TRBJ2-3; 14 bases map to TRBD2. J lost 4 bases, V lost 5 bases, and 5 bases had no gene match. Germline loops: CDR1 SGHAT, CDR2 FQNNGV. CDR3 length: 16 residues.

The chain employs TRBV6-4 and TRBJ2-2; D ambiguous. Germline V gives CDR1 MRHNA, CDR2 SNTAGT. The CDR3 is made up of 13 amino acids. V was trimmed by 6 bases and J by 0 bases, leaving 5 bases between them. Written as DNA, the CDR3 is TGTGCCAGCAGCCAGACGAACACCGGGGAGCTGTTTTTT. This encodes CASSQTNTGELFF.

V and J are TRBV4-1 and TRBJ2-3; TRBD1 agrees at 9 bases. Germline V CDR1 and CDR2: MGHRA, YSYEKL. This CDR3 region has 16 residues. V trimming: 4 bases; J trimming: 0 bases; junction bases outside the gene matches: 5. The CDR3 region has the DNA TGCGCCAGCAGCCCGGGACAGGGACAAAGCACAGATACGCAGTATTTT. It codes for CASSPGQGQSTDTQYF.

The CDR3 DNA is TGTGCCAGCAGCGGGATTCGGGAGGGGGAAGTCCACGAGCAGTACTTC. It specifies CASSGIREGEVHEQYF. The chain is built from TRBV5-6 and TRBJ2-7; 8 bases fit TRBD2. V lost 4 bases and J lost 5; bases outside the gene matches: 14. Germline assignment: CDR1 SGHDT and CDR2 YYEEEE. The CDR3 runs 16 residues.

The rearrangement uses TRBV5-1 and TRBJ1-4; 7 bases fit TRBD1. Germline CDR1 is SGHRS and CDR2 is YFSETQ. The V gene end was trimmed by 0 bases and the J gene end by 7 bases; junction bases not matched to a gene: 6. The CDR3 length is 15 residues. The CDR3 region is CASSLEGQLSEKLFF. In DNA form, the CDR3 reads TGCGCCAGCAGCTTGGAGGGACAGCTTAGTGAAAAACTGTTTTTT. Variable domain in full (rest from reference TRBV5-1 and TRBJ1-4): KAGVTQTPRYLIKTRGQQVTLSCSPISGHRSVSWYQQTPGQGLQFLFEYFSETQRNKGNFPGRFSGRQFSNSRSEMNVSTLELGDSALYLCASSLEGQLSEKLFFGSGTQLSVL.

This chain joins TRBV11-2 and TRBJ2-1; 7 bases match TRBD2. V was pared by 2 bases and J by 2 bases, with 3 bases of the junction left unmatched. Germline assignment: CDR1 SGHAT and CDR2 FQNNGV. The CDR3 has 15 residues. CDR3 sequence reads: CASSLTSDPYNEQFF. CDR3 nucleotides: TGTGCCAGCAGCTTAACTAGCGACCCCTACAATGAGCAGTTCTTC.

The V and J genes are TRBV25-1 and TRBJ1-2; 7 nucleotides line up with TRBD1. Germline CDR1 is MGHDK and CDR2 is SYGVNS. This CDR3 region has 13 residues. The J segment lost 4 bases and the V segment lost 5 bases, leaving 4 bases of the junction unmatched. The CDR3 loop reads CASSTGTVYGYTF. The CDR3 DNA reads TGTGCCAGCAGTACCGGGACAGTCTATGGCTACACCTTC.

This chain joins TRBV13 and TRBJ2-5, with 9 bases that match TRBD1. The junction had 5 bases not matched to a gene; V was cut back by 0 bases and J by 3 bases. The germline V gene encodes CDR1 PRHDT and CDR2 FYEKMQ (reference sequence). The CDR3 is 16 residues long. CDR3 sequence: CASSLGSQGAKETQYF. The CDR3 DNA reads TGTGCCAGCAGCTTAGGTTCACAGGGGGCAAAAGAGACCCAGTACTTC. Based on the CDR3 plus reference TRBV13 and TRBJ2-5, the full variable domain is AAGVIQSPRHLIKEKRETATLKCYPIPRHDTVYWYQQGPGQDPQFLISFYEKMQSDKGSIPDRFSAQQFSDYHSELNMSSLELGDSALYFCASSLGSQGAKETQYFGPGTRLLVL.

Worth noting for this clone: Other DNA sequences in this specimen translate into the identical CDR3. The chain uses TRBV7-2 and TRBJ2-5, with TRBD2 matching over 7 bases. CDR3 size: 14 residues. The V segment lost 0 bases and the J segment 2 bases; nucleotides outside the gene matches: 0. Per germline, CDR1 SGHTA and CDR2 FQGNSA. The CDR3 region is CASSLAGGQETQYF. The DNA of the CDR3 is TGTGCCAGCAGCTTAGCGGGAGGGCAAGAGACCCAGTACTTC.

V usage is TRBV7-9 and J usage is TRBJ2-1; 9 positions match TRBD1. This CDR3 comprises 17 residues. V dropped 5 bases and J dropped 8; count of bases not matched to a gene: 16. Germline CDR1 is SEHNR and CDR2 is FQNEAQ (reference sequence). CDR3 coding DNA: TGTGCCAGCAGCCTAAGTCGCGGGACAGGGAATGTCGATGAGCAGTTCTTC. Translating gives CASSLSRGTGNVDEQFF.

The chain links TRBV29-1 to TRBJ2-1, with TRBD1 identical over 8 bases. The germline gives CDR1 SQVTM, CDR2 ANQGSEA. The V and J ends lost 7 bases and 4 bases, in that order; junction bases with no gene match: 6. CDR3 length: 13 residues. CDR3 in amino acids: CSADRGLYNEQFF. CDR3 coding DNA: TGCAGCGCCGACAGGGGCCTATACAATGAGCAGTTCTTC.

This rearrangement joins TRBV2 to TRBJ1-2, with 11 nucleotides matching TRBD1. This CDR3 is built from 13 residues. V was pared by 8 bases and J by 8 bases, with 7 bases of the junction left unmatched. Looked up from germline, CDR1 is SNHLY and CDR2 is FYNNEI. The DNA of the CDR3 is TGTGCCAGCCTGACGGACAGGGGGCAAGGCTACACCTTC. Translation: CASLTDRGQGYTF.

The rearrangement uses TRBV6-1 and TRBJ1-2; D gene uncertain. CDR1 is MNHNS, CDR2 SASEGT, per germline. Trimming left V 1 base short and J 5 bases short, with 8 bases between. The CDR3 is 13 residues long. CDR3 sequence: CASSEGSAYGYTF. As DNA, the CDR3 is TGTGCCAGCAGTGAAGGGTCAGCGTATGGCTACACCTTC.

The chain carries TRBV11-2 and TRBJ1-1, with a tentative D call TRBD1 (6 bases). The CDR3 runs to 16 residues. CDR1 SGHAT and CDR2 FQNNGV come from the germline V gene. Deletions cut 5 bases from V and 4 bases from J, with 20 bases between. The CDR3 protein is CASSATGQRGGTEAFF. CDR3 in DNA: TGTGCCAGCAGCGCAACAGGGCAGAGAGGAGGCACTGAAGCTTTCTTT.

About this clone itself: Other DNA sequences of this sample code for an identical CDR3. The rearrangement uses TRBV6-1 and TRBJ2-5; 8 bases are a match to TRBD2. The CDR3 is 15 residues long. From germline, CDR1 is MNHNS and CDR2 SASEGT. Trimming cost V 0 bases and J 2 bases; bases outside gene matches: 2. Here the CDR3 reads CASSEASGSQETQYF. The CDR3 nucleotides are TGTGCCAGCAGTGAAGCGAGCGGGAGTCAAGAGACCCAGTACTTC.

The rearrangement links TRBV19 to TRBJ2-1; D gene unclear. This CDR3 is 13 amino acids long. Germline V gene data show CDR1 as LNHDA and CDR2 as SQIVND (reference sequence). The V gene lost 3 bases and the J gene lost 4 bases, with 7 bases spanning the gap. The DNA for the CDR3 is TGTGCCAGTAGTATGAAACTTTACAATGAGCAGTTCTTC. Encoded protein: CASSMKLYNEQFF.

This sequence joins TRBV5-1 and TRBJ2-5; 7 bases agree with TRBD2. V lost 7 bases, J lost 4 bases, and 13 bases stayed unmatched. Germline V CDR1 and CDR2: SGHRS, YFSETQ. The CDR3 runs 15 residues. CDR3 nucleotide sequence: TGCGCCAGCCGGACGGGGGACGGCGGGAGAGAGACCCAGTACTTC. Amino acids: CASRTGDGGRETQYF. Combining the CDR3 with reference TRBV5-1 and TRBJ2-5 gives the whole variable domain KAGVTQTPRYLIKTRGQQVTLSCSPISGHRSVSWYQQTPGQGLQFLFEYFSETQRNKGNFPGRFSGRQFSNSRSEMNVSTLELGDSALYLCASRTGDGGRETQYFGPGTRLLVL.